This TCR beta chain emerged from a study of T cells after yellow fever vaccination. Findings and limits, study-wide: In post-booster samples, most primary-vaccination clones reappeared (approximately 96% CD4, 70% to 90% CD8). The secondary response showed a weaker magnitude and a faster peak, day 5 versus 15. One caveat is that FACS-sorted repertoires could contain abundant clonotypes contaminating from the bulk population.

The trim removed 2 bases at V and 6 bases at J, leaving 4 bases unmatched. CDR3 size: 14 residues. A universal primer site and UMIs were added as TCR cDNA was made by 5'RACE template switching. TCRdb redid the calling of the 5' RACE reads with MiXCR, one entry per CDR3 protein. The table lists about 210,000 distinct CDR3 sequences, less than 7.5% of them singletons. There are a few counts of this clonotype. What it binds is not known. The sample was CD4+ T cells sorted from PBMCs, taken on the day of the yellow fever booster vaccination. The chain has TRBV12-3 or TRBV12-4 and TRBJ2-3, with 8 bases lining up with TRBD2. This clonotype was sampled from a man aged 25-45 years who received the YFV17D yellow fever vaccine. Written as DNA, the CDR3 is TGTGCCAGCAGTTTACTAGCGGGTGATGATACGCAGTATTTT. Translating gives CASSLLAGDDTQYF.